This is a list of T cell receptor beta chains from one sample in a study of PD-1 blockade in classical Hodgkin lymphoma. The protocol was immunoSEQ multiplex PCR, while the TCRdb copy is restricted to in-frame clones and leaves out a portion. The table includes 20,000 to 25,000 clones, around 70% detected once. The specimen comprised peripheral blood mononuclear cells (PBMCs), sampled before the fourth cycle of nivolumab. The receptors come from a human donor with classical Hodgkin lymphoma. CDR3s include the opening cysteine and the closing phenylalanine or tryptophan. D genes are given only for firm matches. Clone size, where shown, is once, few, many, or a class for clones that have expanded.

CDR3 DNA,CDR3 protein,V gene,J gene,D gene,clone size
TGTGCCAAGAAATTTCGAGCACCCGACCGCGAGCAGTACTTC,CAKKFRAPDREQYF,TRBV27,TRBJ2-7,-,-
TGTGCCAGCAGCCAAGTAGCGGGAGCGTCCTACGAGCAGTACTTC,CASSQVAGASYEQYF,TRBV14,TRBJ2-7,TRBD2,-
TGTGCCAGCAGCTCGATCAGGGATACCTACGAGCAGTACTTC,CASSSIRDTYEQYF,TRBV5-8,TRBJ2-7,-,-
TGTGCCAGCAGTGAGTTGGACAGGAGCTATGGCTACACCTTC,CASSELDRSYGYTF,TRBV6-1,TRBJ1-2,TRBD1,medium-sized
TGTGCCAGCAGTGACAGGGGCGCTCCTGGTGAGCAGTACTTC,CASSDRGAPGEQYF,TRBV6-1,TRBJ2-7,-,-
TGTGCCATCAGTGTCGGGGGCCAGCCCCAGCATTTT,CAISVGGQPQHF,TRBV10-3,TRBJ1-5,-,-
TGTGCCAGCAGCTCATCTTGGGGTCATCAAGGAGGCACAGATACGCAGTATTTT,CASSSSWGHQGGTDTQYF,TRBV7-9,TRBJ2-3,-,-
TGTGCCAGCACTGGACAGGGGGCAGGAGAGCAGTACTTC,CASTGQGAGEQYF,TRBV28,TRBJ2-7,TRBD1,once
TGTGCCAGCAGCTTAGTCGGGAACACTGAAGCTTTCTTT,CASSLVGNTEAFF,TRBV7-9,TRBJ1-1,-,-
TGTGCCAGTAGGTCCAGGGAGTACCAAGAGACCCAGTACTTC,CASRSREYQETQYF,TRBV19,TRBJ2-5,-,-
TGTGCCAGCAGCTTAGGGACAGGGGGACCCTACGAGCAGTACTTC,CASSLGTGGPYEQYF,TRBV7-9,TRBJ2-7,TRBD1,-
TGTGCCAGCAGTTACGGGGACTATGGCTACACCTTC,CASSYGDYGYTF,TRBV6-5,TRBJ1-2,-,-
TGTGCCAGCAGCAACGGACGGGTGAACACCGGGGAGCTGTTTTTT,CASSNGRVNTGELFF,TRBV11-3,TRBJ2-2,-,-
TGTGCCAGTAGTAGTGCCTGGGACAGGGCGTTTGATACGCAGTATTTT,CASSSAWDRAFDTQYF,TRBV19,TRBJ2-3,TRBD1,few
TGTGCCAGCAGCGAGAGACAGCACACCGGGGAGCTGTTTTTT,CASSERQHTGELFF,TRBV9,TRBJ2-2,-,-
TGCGCCAGCGGAGGACTGGGAAGAAACGAGCAGTACTTC,CASGGLGRNEQYF,TRBV5-1,TRBJ2-7,-,once
TGTGCCAGCAGCCGGAGCGGGAGGCTAACCAATGAGCAGTTCTTC,CASSRSGRLTNEQFF,TRBV7-9,TRBJ2-1,TRBD2,-
TGTGCCAGCAGCTTAGGTTCAGGGACCGGCACTGAAGCTTTCTTT,CASSLGSGTGTEAFF,TRBV7-2,TRBJ1-1,-,few
TGTGCCAGCAGTTCTGAGACGGGGGTTGGGGAGCAGTACTTC,CASSSETGVGEQYF,TRBV6-1,TRBJ2-5,-,-
TGTGCCAGCAGCGGCGGGGCCTTAAACTCTGGAAACACCATATATTTT,CASSGGALNSGNTIYF,TRBV9,TRBJ1-3,-,-
TGTGCCAGCGGCACACAGGGTCTGATGGGAAACACCATATATTTT,CASGTQGLMGNTIYF,TRBV2,TRBJ1-3,-,few
TGTGCCAGCAGTGATGACAGCGAGGGCTACACCTTC,CASSDDSEGYTF,TRBV2,TRBJ1-2,-,-
TGTGCCAGCTCACCAATCGCGCTACTAGCGGGGGGACGAGATACGCAGTATTTT,CASSPIALLAGGRDTQYF,TRBV18,TRBJ2-3,TRBD2,-
TGTGCCAGCAGCTTAGAAAACTTGGGGGGGTCACCCCTCCACTTT,CASSLENLGGSPLHF,TRBV11-2,TRBJ1-6,-,few
TGTGCCAGCAGTGGGACTCGACGAGCTTTCTTT,CASSGTRRAFF,TRBV2,TRBJ1-1,-,once
TGTGCCAGCAGCGCAGATTCACCCCTCCACTTT,CASSADSPLHF,TRBV7-9,TRBJ1-6,-,-
TGTGCCAGCAGCCAAGACAGGCATCCTAATCAGCCCCAGCATTTT,CASSQDRHPNQPQHF,TRBV4-2,TRBJ1-5,-,medium-sized
TGTGCCAGCAGCTTTGGGGACAGGGGGCTTGCAACTAATGAAAAACTGTTTTTT,CASSFGDRGLATNEKLFF,TRBV7-9,TRBJ1-4,TRBD1,-
TGTGCCAGCAGCGCGACACAGAGTCGCTCTGGGGCCAACGTCCTGACTTTC,CASSATQSRSGANVLTF,TRBV27,TRBJ2-6,-,-
TGTGCCAGCAGGACGGACGGAAATTCACCCCTCCACTTT,CASRTDGNSPLHF,TRBV7-2,TRBJ1-6,-,-
TGTGCCAGCAGGAGACAGGGAACCTACGAGCAGTACTTC,CASRRQGTYEQYF,TRBV28,TRBJ2-7,TRBD1,-
TGTGCCAGCAGCCAAGAATCGGGCAGGGCCAGCGGCTACACCTTC,CASSQESGRASGYTF,TRBV4-2,TRBJ1-2,-,-
TGTGCCAGCAGCGTAGCTGGGGATTCACCCCTCCACTTT,CASSVAGDSPLHF,TRBV9,TRBJ1-6,-,-
TGCGCCAGCAGCCAAGGGACTACCCAAGAGACCCAGTACTTC,CASSQGTTQETQYF,TRBV4-1,TRBJ2-5,-,-
TGTGCCTCGAGGGGGGTGGGCACCGGGGAGCTGTTTTTT,CASRGVGTGELFF,TRBV10-3,TRBJ2-2,-,few
TGTGCCAGTCGGACGAGGGGGTTTTTAAACGAGCAGTACTTC,CASRTRGFLNEQYF,TRBV27,TRBJ2-7,-,-
TGTGCCACCAGCAGAGATTTACTAGCGGGAGGGGGCGAGCAGTACTTC,CATSRDLLAGGGEQYF,TRBV15,TRBJ2-7,TRBD2,-
TGCGCCAGCAGCCAAGAGATCCAAGCAACTAATGAAAAACTGTTTTTT,CASSQEIQATNEKLFF,TRBV4-3,TRBJ1-4,-,-
TGTGCCAGCAGCTTATCGGGGGGGCCCTACAATGAGCAGTTCTTC,CASSLSGGPYNEQFF,TRBV7-9,TRBJ2-1,TRBD2,-
TGCAGCGTTGAGGCGGGGGGAACAGATACGCAGTATTTT,CSVEAGGTDTQYF,TRBV29-1,TRBJ2-3,TRBD2,-
TGTGCCAGCAGCCAGACCTGGACAGATTACAATGAGCAGTTCTTC,CASSQTWTDYNEQFF,TRBV7-2,TRBJ2-1,-,-
TGTGCCAGCAGCCAAGGACTAGTAATGTACGAGCAGTACTTC,CASSQGLVMYEQYF,TRBV7-9,TRBJ2-7,TRBD2,-
TGTGCCAGCAGCTTGGACCAGCGGGGATTAAGCACAGATACGCAGTATTTT,CASSLDQRGLSTDTQYF,TRBV11-2,TRBJ2-3,TRBD2,-